The rows below give T cell receptor beta chains drawn from one sample of a study of human thymus T cells. Profiling relied on immunoSEQ multiplex PCR, and the TCRdb table lists in-frame clones only, not all of them. The table has some 46,000 clones, 95% seen once. The sample was blood. The receptors were gathered from a girl under three years old with a congenital heart defect but otherwise immunologically healthy. Both conserved end residues are part of each CDR3. Fields, in order: clone size, V gene, J gene, D gene, CDR3 protein, CDR3 DNA. A D gene is named only where the DNA matches it firmly. Not all rows give a size; the values are once, few, many and, for expanded clones, a class.

clone_size: -
v_call: TRBV30
j_call: TRBJ1-2
d_call: -
cdr3_aa: CAWRSGLHGYTF
cdr3_nt: TGTGCCTGGAGGTCGGGTCTCCATGGCTACACCTTC

clone_size: -
v_call: TRBV28
j_call: TRBJ2-4
d_call: -
cdr3_aa: CASSRGLAKNIQYF
cdr3_nt: TGTGCCAGCAGCAGAGGGCTAGCCAAAAACATTCAGTACTTC

clone_size: -
v_call: TRBV6-4
j_call: TRBJ1-2
d_call: -
cdr3_aa: CASRGTFYYGYTF
cdr3_nt: TGTGCCAGCAGAGGGACGTTTTACTATGGCTACACCTTC

clone_size: -
v_call: TRBV9
j_call: TRBJ2-3
d_call: TRBD2
cdr3_aa: CASSVGTSGTDTQYF
cdr3_nt: TGTGCCAGCAGCGTAGGGACTAGCGGCACAGATACGCAGTATTTT

clone_size: -
v_call: TRBV28
j_call: TRBJ1-4
d_call: -
cdr3_aa: CASNPGDNEKLFF
cdr3_nt: TGTGCCAGCAACCCCGGAGATAATGAAAAACTGTTTTTT

clone_size: -
v_call: TRBV10-3
j_call: TRBJ1-1
d_call: TRBD1
cdr3_aa: CATSRDRATEAFF
cdr3_nt: TGTGCCACCTCCCGGGACAGGGCAACTGAAGCTTTCTTT

clone_size: -
v_call: TRBV6-5
j_call: TRBJ2-5
d_call: TRBD2
cdr3_aa: CASSYSQTSAKETQYF
cdr3_nt: TGTGCCAGCAGTTACTCCCAGACTAGCGCAAAAGAGACCCAGTACTTC

clone_size: once
v_call: TRBV4-2
j_call: TRBJ1-5
d_call: -
cdr3_aa: CASSQDEGGTQPQHF
cdr3_nt: TGTGCCAGCAGCCAAGACGAGGGGGGGACTCAGCCCCAGCATTTT

clone_size: -
v_call: TRBV19
j_call: TRBJ2-2
d_call: TRBD2
cdr3_aa: CASSIGTTLSGSPTGELFF
cdr3_nt: TGTGCCAGTAGTATAGGGACAACCCTTAGCGGGAGTCCAACCGGGGAGCTGTTTTTT

clone_size: -
v_call: TRBV2
j_call: TRBJ2-4
d_call: -
cdr3_aa: CASSKAKNIQYF
cdr3_nt: TGTGCCAGCTCGAAAGCCAAAAACATTCAGTACTTC

clone_size: -
v_call: TRBV19
j_call: TRBJ2-2
d_call: TRBD2
cdr3_aa: CASTEEGLAPGELFF
cdr3_nt: TGTGCCAGTACCGAGGAGGGACTAGCGCCCGGGGAGCTGTTTTTT

clone_size: -
v_call: TRBV10-3
j_call: TRBJ1-2
d_call: TRBD1
cdr3_aa: CAISERTGRDDGYTF
cdr3_nt: TGTGCCATCAGTGAGCGGACAGGGAGGGATGATGGCTACACCTTC

clone_size: -
v_call: TRBV5-5
j_call: TRBJ1-2
d_call: TRBD1
cdr3_aa: CASSLKQGVKREVYGYTF
cdr3_nt: TGTGCCAGCAGCCTGAAACAGGGGGTAAAAAGAGAGGTCTATGGCTACACCTTC

clone_size: -
v_call: TRBV15
j_call: TRBJ2-7
d_call: TRBD2
cdr3_aa: CATSRDRLAGGGVEQYF
cdr3_nt: TGTGCCACCAGCAGAGATCGACTAGCGGGAGGAGGGGTCGAGCAGTACTTC

clone_size: -
v_call: TRBV28
j_call: TRBJ1-2
d_call: TRBD1
cdr3_aa: CASTDRERAGYTF
cdr3_nt: TGTGCCAGCACGGACAGGGAAAGGGCCGGCTACACCTTC

clone_size: few
v_call: TRBV6-4
j_call: TRBJ2-3
d_call: -
cdr3_aa: CASSDSPGSTDTQYF
cdr3_nt: TGTGCCAGCAGTGACTCTCCGGGTAGCACAGATACGCAGTATTTT

clone_size: -
v_call: TRBV27
j_call: TRBJ2-3
d_call: -
cdr3_aa: CASRLAGQETDTQYF
cdr3_nt: TGTGCCAGCAGGCTAGCGGGACAGGAGACAGATACGCAGTATTTT

clone_size: few
v_call: TRBV28
j_call: TRBJ1-2
d_call: -
cdr3_aa: CASSVLGADSYGYTF
cdr3_nt: TGTGCCAGCAGTGTGTTAGGGGCAGATAGCTATGGCTACACCTTC